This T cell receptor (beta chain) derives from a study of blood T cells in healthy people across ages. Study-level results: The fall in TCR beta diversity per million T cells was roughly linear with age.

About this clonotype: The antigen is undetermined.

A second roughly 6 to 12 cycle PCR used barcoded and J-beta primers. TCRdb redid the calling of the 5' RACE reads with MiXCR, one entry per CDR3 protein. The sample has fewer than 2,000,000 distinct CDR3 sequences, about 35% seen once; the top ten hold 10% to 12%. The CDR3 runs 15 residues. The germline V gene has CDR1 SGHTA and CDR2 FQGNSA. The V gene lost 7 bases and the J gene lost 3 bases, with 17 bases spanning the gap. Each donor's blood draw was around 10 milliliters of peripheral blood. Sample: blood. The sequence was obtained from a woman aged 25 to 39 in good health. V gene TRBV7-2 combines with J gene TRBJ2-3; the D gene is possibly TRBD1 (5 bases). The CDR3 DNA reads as TGTGCCAGCACCCCAGGGTTGTCTAGGACAGATACGCAGTATTTT. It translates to CASTPGLSRTDTQYF.